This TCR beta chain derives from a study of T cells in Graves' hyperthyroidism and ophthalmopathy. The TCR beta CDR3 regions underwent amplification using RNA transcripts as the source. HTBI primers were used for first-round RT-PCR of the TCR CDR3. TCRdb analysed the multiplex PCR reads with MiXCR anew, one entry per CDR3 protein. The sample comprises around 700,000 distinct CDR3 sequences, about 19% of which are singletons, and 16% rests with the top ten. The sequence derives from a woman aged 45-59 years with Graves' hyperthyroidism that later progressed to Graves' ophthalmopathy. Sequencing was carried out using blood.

In nucleotides, the CDR3 is TGTGCCAGTAGTATAGATCTTAAGGGACAGGGAAATGGCTACACCTTC. Its protein product is CASSIDLKGQGNGYTF. The chain couples TRBV19 to TRBJ1-2, with TRBD1 matching over 9 bases. This CDR3 has 16 residues. Germline V gives CDR1 LNHDA, CDR2 SQIVND (reference sequence). Trimming took 0 bases from V and 6 from J; bases not matched to a gene: 8. Full variable domain (outside the CDR3, taken from reference TRBV19 and TRBJ1-2): DGGITQSPKYLFRKEGQNVTLSCEQNLNHDAMYWYRQDPGQGLRLIYYSQIVNDFQKGDIAEGYSVSREKKESFPLTVTSAQKNPTAFYLCASSIDLKGQGNGYTFGSGTRLTVV.